Presented here are 2 T cell receptor beta chains from one specimen sequenced in a study of cytomegalovirus exposure and HLA in healthy donors. PCR involved 60 Vbeta and 13 Jbeta primers. This table comes from immunoSEQ multiplex PCR, and its TCRdb copy is limited to in-frame clones, with some not included. The sample yields approximately 90,000 clones, around four fifths seen once. Sequencing was performed on PBMCs. The receptors shown here come from a male donor in good health and CMV-seronegative.

This clone was counted a few times. The rearrangement uses TRBV18 and TRBJ2-2, with TRBD2 identical over 10 bases. After removal of 2 bases from V and 12 bases from J, the junction contained 6 bases not matched to a gene. The CDR3 is made up of 14 amino acids. The germline CDR1 and CDR2 sequences are KGHSH and LQKENI. The CDR3 region is CASSPERGGAQLFF. CDR3 bases: TGTGCCAGCTCACCAGAGCGGGGGGGCGCGCAGCTGTTTTTT.

The chain joins TRBV2 to TRBJ1-4, with D uncertain. From germline, CDR1 is SNHLY and CDR2 FYNNEI. The CDR3 totals 17 residues. With 7 bases removed from V and 0 bases from J, the gap between germline ends came to 18 bases. CDR3 DNA sequence: TGTGCCAGCAATGAGGTTCACCGACTTGCAACTAATGAAAAACTGTTTTTT. It codes for CASNEVHRLATNEKLFF. The variable domain in full, with the rest retrieved from reference TRBV2 and TRBJ1-4, is EPEVTQTPSHQVTQMGQEVILRCVPISNHLYFYWYRQILGQKVEFLVSFYNNEISEKSEIFDDQFSVERPDGSNFTLKIRSTKLEDSAMYFCASNEVHRLATNEKLFFGSGTQLSVL.